This T cell receptor (beta chain) is drawn from a study of blood T cell repertoires in COVID-19. Trimming at V came to 3 bases and at J to 7 bases, leaving 4 bases not matched to a gene. Germline V gene sequence: CDR1 MGHRA, CDR2 YSYEKL. CDR3 length: 16 residues. Original analysis: It was from reference gene primer amplification that nucleated cell counts were estimated. Using immunoSEQ multiplex PCR, the repertoire was profiled, and TCRdb retains in-frame clones only, with some absent. V and J calls and clone size are those listed in that table; D and trimming were worked out from the DNA. The sample includes roughly 110,000 clones, around 90% of them seen just once.

This chain connects TRBV4-1 to TRBJ2-1; 15 bases align to TRBD2. The clonotype comes from a woman in her 30s with acute or convalescent COVID-19. Material for sequencing was peripheral blood. The CDR3 bases are TGCGCCAGCAGCCACTCGGGACTAGCGGGAGGTAATGAGCAGTTCTTC. Encoded protein: CASSHSGLAGGNEQFF.